Described below is a single T cell receptor (beta chain) sequence and its context. The PCR contained 60 Vbeta and 13 Jbeta primers. TCRdb keeps only in-frame clones here, not all; method: immunoSEQ multiplex PCR. The top ten hold around 2.3% of the sample, which has about 100,000 clones, 65% to 85% seen once. This sample stems from a study of cytomegalovirus exposure and HLA in healthy donors. Across the study: Some 85 million unique TCRs, all from HLA-typed donors, were included in an early release of the data. Of a few hundred genotyped donors, around 80% grouped in the Caucasian-associated ancestry cluster.

The sequence derives from a man aged 25 to 40 in good health and CMV-seronegative. Sequenced sample: PBMCs.

This CDR3 is CASTETAAAYEQYF. In DNA, the CDR3 is TGTGCCAGCACCGAGACAGCCGCGGCCTACGAGCAGTACTTC. The chain links TRBV2 to TRBJ2-7; tentatively, D is TRBD1 (5 bases). V gave up 7 bases and J gave up 2 bases, with 15 bases separating them. The germline V gene encodes CDR1 SNHLY and CDR2 FYNNEI. This CDR3 contains 14 residues.